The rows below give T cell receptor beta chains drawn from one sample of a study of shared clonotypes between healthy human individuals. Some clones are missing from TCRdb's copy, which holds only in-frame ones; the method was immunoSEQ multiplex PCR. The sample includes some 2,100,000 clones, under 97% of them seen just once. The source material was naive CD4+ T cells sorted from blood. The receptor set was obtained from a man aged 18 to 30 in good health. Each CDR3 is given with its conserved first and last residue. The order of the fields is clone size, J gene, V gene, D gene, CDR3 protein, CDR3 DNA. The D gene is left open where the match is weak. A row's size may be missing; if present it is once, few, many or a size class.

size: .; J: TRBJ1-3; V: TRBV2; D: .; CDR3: CASSDLRGAGNTIYF; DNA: TGTGCCAGCAGTGATCTTCGGGGAGCTGGAAACACCATATATTTT
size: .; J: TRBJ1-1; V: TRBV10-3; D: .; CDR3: CATQGLKEAFF; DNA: TGTGCCACACAGGGTCTGAAGGAAGCTTTCTTT
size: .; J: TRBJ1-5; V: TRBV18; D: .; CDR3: CASSPTTGSNNQPQHF; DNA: TGTGCCAGCTCACCGACTACAGGGTCGAACAATCAGCCCCAGCATTTT
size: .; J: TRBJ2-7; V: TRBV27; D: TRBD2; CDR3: CASSSGLDRSYEQYF; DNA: TGTGCCAGCAGTTCAGGACTAGATCGGTCCTACGAGCAGTACTTC
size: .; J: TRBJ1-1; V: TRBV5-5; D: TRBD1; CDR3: CASSFGTGRNTEAFF; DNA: TGTGCCAGCAGCTTTGGGACAGGGCGAAACACTGAAGCTTTCTTT
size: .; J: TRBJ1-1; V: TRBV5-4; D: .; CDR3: CASSLARAEAFF; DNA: TGTGCCAGCAGCTTGGCTAGGGCAGAAGCTTTCTTT
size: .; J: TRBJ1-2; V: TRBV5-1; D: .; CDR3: CASRAEEGYTF; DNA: TGCGCCAGCAGGGCGGAGGAGGGCTACACCTTC
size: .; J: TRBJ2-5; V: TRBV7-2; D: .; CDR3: CASSFPTSETQYF; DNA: TGTGCCAGCAGCTTCCCGACATCAGAGACCCAGTACTTC
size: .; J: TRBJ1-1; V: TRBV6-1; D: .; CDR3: CASGLNALMNTEAFF; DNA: TGTGCCAGCGGCCTAAACGCGCTCATGAACACTGAAGCTTTCTTT
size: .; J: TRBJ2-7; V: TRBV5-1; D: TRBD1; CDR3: CASSLPDRDEQYF; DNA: TGCGCCAGCAGCTTGCCAGACAGGGACGAGCAGTACTTC
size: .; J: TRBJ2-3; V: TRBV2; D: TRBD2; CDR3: CASRGLAGADTQYF; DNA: TGTGCCAGCAGGGGACTAGCGGGGGCAGATACGCAGTATTTT
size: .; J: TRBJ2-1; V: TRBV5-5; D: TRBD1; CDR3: CASSKGQQSSYNEQFF; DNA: TGTGCCAGCAGCAAGGGACAGCAGAGCTCCTACAATGAGCAGTTCTTC
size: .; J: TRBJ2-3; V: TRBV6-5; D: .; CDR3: CASSERTSDTQYF; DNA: TGTGCCAGCAGCGAAAGAACCTCAGATACGCAGTATTTT
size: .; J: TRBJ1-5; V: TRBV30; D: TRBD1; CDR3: CAWSAKTGPAVQPQHF; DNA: TGTGCCTGGAGCGCAAAGACAGGGCCCGCCGTGCAGCCCCAGCATTTT
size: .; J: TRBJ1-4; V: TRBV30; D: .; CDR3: CAWDGKREKLFF; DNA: TGTGCCTGGGACGGCAAACGTGAAAAACTGTTTTTT
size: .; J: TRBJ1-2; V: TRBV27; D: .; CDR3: CASSLRGARYGYTF; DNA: TGTGCCAGCAGTTTACGGGGGGCGCGCTATGGCTACACCTTC
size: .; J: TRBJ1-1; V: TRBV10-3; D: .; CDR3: CAIGIRNTEAFF; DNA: TGTGCCATAGGAATAAGGAACACTGAAGCTTTCTTT
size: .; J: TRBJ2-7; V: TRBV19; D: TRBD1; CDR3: CASSAGTESLGQYF; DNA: TGTGCCAGTAGTGCCGGGACAGAGTCGCTGGGGCAGTACTTC
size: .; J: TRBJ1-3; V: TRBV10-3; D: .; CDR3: CAISESTENTIYF; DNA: TGTGCCATCAGTGAGTCTACAGAGAACACCATATATTTT
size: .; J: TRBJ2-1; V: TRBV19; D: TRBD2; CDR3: CASSMTAGAGDEQFF; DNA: TGTGCCAGTAGTATGACCGCGGGAGCTGGAGATGAGCAGTTCTTC
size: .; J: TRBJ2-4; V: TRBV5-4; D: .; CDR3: CASSLGEAKNIQYF; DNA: TGTGCCAGCAGCTTGGGCGAGGCCAAAAACATTCAGTACTTC
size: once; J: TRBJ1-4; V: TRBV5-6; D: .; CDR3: CASSLWGATNEKLFF; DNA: TGTGCCAGCAGCTTGTGGGGGGCAACTAATGAAAAACTGTTTTTT
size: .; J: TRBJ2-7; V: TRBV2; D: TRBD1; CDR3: CASSGTGSFGEQYF; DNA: TGTGCCAGCAGTGGGACAGGGTCGTTTGGCGAGCAGTACTTC
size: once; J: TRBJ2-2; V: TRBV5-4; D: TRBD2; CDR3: CASSSSSGGAHTGELFF; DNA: TGTGCCAGCAGCTCCAGTAGCGGGGGGGCGCACACCGGGGAGCTGTTTTTT
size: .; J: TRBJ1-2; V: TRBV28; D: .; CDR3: CASSSNTVYGYTF; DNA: TGTGCCAGCAGTTCTAATACAGTATATGGCTACACCTTC
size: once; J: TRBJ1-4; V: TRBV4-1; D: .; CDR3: CASSQGPAGEKLFF; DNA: TGCGCCAGCAGCCAAGGGCCGGCAGGGGAAAAACTGTTTTTT
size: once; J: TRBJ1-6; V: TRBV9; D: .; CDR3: CASSVEPGVNSPLHF; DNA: TGTGCCAGCAGCGTAGAGCCCGGGGTTAATTCACCCCTCCACTTT
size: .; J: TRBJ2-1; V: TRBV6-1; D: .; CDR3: CASEERLYNEQFF; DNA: TGTGCCAGCGAGGAGCGGCTCTACAATGAGCAGTTCTTC
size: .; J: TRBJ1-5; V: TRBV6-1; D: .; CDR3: CASIPKGGGNQPQHF; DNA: TGTGCCAGCATCCCTAAGGGGGGGGGCAATCAGCCCCAGCATTTT
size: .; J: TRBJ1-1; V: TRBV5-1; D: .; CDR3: CASSYRTDRVGTEAFF; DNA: TGCGCCAGCAGCTATCGCACAGACCGGGTGGGCACTGAAGCTTTCTTT
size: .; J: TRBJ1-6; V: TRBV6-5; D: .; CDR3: CASSYSDGTGNSPLHF; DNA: TGTGCCAGCAGTTACTCGGATGGGACGGGCAATTCACCCCTCCACTTT
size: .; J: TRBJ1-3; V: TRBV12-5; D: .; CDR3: CASGLPVGTGNTIYF; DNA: TGTGCTAGTGGTTTGCCCGTAGGAACTGGAAACACCATATATTTT
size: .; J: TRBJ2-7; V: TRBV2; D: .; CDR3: CASSRRGSSYEQYF; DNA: TGTGCCAGCAGTCGGAGGGGGAGCTCCTACGAGCAGTACTTC
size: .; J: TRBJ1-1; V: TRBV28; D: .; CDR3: CASRAGGSTEAFF; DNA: TGTGCCAGCAGAGCGGGGGGTAGCACTGAAGCTTTCTTT
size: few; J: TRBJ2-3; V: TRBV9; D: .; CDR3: CASSVVGGSTDTQYF; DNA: TGTGCCAGCAGCGTAGTGGGCGGAAGCACAGATACGCAGTATTTT
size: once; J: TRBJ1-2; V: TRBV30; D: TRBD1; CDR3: CAWTDRGFYGYTF; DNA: TGTGCCTGGACCGACAGGGGGTTTTATGGCTACACCTTC
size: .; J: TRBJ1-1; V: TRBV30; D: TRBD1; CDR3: CAWGGQGTEAFF; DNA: TGTGCCTGGGGTGGACAGGGTACTGAAGCTTTCTTT
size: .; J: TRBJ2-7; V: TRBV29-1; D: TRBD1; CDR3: CSVDRGRGEQYF; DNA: TGCAGCGTTGACAGGGGGCGAGGGGAGCAGTACTTC
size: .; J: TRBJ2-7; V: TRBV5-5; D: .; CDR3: CASSYGPGAVYEQYF; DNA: TGTGCCAGCAGCTATGGCCCCGGGGCTGTGTACGAGCAGTACTTC
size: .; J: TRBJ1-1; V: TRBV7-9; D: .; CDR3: CASSLGGETNTEAFF; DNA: TGTGCCAGCAGCTTAGGTGGGGAGACGAACACTGAAGCTTTCTTT
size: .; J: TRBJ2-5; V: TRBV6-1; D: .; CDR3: CASGGGAAQETQYF; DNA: TGTGCCAGCGGGGGCGGAGCGGCCCAAGAGACCCAGTACTTC